This T cell receptor (beta chain) was retrieved from a study of beta chain features in type 1 diabetes. Regarding the study as a whole: Cells carrying high TCR expression could end up over-represented when cDNA is sequenced. In all four CD4+ subsets, TCRB CDR3 length was significantly, moderately reduced in type 1 diabetes.

The CDR3 contains 19 residues. The germline CDR1 and CDR2 sequences are MDHEN and SYDVKM. V lost 7 bases, J lost 6 bases, and 18 bases stayed unmatched. TCRB transcripts that were expressed got sequenced, as all of the isolated RNA had been reverse transcribed. The assay was immunoSEQ multiplex PCR, and TCRdb's table has in-frame clones only and misses some. The sample includes 250,000 to 350,000 clones, 14% of them seen just once. Turning to this clone: The antigen remains unidentified.

Sequenced sample: naive CD4+ T cells from blood. The TCR originated in a man under 40 with type 1 diabetes. The J gene is TRBJ2-7, the V gene TRBV28, with 16 bases lining up with TRBD2. CDR3 sequence (DNA): TGTGCCAGCAACCCGCCCGGGACTAGCGGGAGGGCCGGTTCCGGCGAGCAGTACTTC. Translated, it gives CASNPPGTSGRAGSGEQYF.